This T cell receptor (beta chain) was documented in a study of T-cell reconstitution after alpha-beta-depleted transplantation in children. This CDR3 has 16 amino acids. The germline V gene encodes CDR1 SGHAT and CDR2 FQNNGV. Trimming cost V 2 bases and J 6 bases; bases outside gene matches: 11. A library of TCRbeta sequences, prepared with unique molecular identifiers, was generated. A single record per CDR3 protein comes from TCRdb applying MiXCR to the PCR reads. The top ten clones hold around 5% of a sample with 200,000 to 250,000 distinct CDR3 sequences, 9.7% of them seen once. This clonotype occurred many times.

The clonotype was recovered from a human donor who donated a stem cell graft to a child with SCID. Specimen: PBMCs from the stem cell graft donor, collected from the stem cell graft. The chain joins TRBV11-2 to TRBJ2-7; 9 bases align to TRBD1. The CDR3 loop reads CASSLCRDREWCEQYF. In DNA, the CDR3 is TGTGCCAGCAGCTTATGCCGGGACAGGGAGTGGTGCGAGCAGTACTTC.